The 29 T cell receptor beta chains listed next were all sequenced from one sample in a study of graft-versus-host responses after intestinal transplantation. Their target antigens are unknown. Data came from immunoSEQ multiplex PCR; TCRdb stores just in-frame clones and leaves some out. The data contain tens of thousands of clones, about 80% of them seen just once; the ten biggest clones take up more than 15%. The sample was unstimulated CD8+ T cells sorted from spleen or lymph node cells, taken before intestinal transplant. The receptors here all came from a human donor who received an intestinal transplant.

Only one count was recorded for this clone. This chain links TRBV27 with TRBJ2-1, with a weak D call TRBD1 (8 bases). CDR1 is MNHEY and CDR2 is SMNVEV in the germline V gene (reference sequence). Trimming shortened V by 2 bases and J by 9 bases, and 17 bases separated the two germline ends. CDR3 size: 15 residues. The CDR3 sequence: CASSLPATGEGEQFF. CDR3 DNA sequence: TGTGCCAGCAGTTTACCGGCGACAGGGGAGGGTGAGCAGTTCTTC.

The rearrangement joins TRBV7-2 to TRBJ1-2, with a weak D call TRBD1 (6 bases). V lost 5 bases and J 3 bases, leaving 16 bases between the germline ends. Germline values: CDR1 SGHTA, CDR2 FQGNSA. The CDR3 is 15 amino acids. The CDR3 DNA reads as TGTGCCAGCAGCCCGCTGACAGGTACCTACTATGGCTACACCTTC. This translates into CASSPLTGTYYGYTF.

This chain connects TRBV1 to TRBJ1-1; the table names TRBD1, a call not compared with the DNA. TRBV1 is labeled a pseudogene. CDR3 size: 15 residues. The CDR3 here is CTSSRPRGRSTEAFF. CDR3 in DNA: TGCACCAGCAGCCGACCCAGGGGGCGGAGCACTGAAGCTTTCTTT.

V gene TRBV19 combines with J gene TRBJ1-3, with 9 bases fitting TRBD1. Germline CDR1 LNHDA, CDR2 SQIVND (reference sequence). J gave up 2 bases and V 6 bases, and 5 bases lay outside the gene matches. The CDR3 sequence is 15 residues long. CDR3 amino acids: CASSVQGAPGNTIYF. CDR3 sequence (DNA): TGTGCCAGTAGCGTACAGGGGGCGCCTGGAAACACCATATATTTT.

The chain links TRBV28 to TRBJ2-3, with D maybe TRBD2 (6 bases). The CDR3 has 16 amino acids. V dropped 5 bases and J dropped 3 bases, with 18 bases sitting between them. CDR1 is MDHEN and CDR2 is SYDVKM in the germline V gene. In DNA form, the CDR3 reads TGTGCCAGCAGTGCGATCGCGGGGCTTGGGACAGATACGCAGTATTTT. This gives the protein CASSAIAGLGTDTQYF.

The rearrangement uses TRBV5-6 and TRBJ2-7, with D possibly matching TRBD1 (5 bases). There are 16 residues in the CDR3. V was pared by 0 bases and J by 3 bases, with 16 bases between. Germline CDR1 reads SGHDT; CDR2 reads YYEEEE. CDR3 amino acids: CASSLVGRQTVYEQYF. CDR3 bases: TGTGCCAGCAGCTTGGTCGGTAGGCAGACAGTCTACGAGCAGTACTTC.

The DNA of the CDR3 is TGTGCCAGCAGTTTTCTCAGGGGGCTATTAAAGGATGGCTACACCTTC. It encodes CASSFLRGLLKDGYTF. The gene calls are TRBV28 and TRBJ1-2; 8 bases agree with TRBD1. There are 16 residues in the CDR3. V lost 3 bases to trimming and J lost 6 bases; unmatched junction nucleotides: 12. Germline lookup yields CDR1 MDHEN and CDR2 SYDVKM.

The V and J genes are TRBV19 and TRBJ2-7; a possible D gene is TRBD1 (7 bases). The germline V gene has CDR1 LNHDA and CDR2 SQIVND (reference sequence). The CDR3 has 16 residues. V shed 7 bases and J shed 2 bases, with 21 bases lying between them. CDR3 DNA sequence: TGTGCCAGTAACGACCCAGGCCAGGGGGGAACCTACGAGCAGTACTTC. Amino acids: CASNDPGQGGTYEQYF.

The chain joins TRBV28 to TRBJ1-2; D might be TRBD1 (5 bases). The CDR3 has 13 amino acids. V lost 3 bases and J 4 bases, leaving 9 bases between the germline ends. Germline-derived CDR1 and CDR2 are MDHEN and SYDVKM. CDR3 coding DNA: TGTGCCAGCAGTTTTTACAGGAGCTATGGCTACACCTTC. Translated: CASSFYRSYGYTF.

This chain links TRBV6-1 with TRBJ2-5; D gene unclear. The DNA end is a closer match to TRBJ2-7, so the J assignment may be wrong. Per the germline V gene, CDR1 is MNHNS and CDR2 is SASEGT. The CDR3 sequence is 14 residues long. The CDR3 DNA reads as TGTGCCAGCAGTGAATCACCCCACTATGACGAGCAGTACTTC. It is translated as CASSESPHYDEQYF.

V is TRBV4-2 and J is TRBJ2-3, with a tentative D call TRBD1 (5 bases). The germline CDR1 and CDR2 sequences are LGHNA and YNFKEQ. V was trimmed by 0 bases and J by 4 bases, leaving 17 bases between them. The CDR3 loop spans 17 amino acids. The CDR3: CASSQDRGGLGADTQYF. CDR3 DNA: TGTGCCAGCAGCCAAGATAGGGGCGGCTTGGGCGCAGATACGCAGTATTTT.

The chain is built from TRBV6-7 and TRBJ1-5; 7 nucleotides line up with TRBD1. TRBV6-7 qualifies as an ORF whose function is uncertain. The CDR3 contains 15 residues. V lost 4 bases, J lost 10 bases, and 13 bases stayed unmatched. The CDR3 is CASSSAGTVISPQHF. The CDR3 nucleotides read TGTGCCAGCAGTTCCGCCGGGACAGTAATCAGCCCCCAGCATTTT.

The chain combines TRBV6-1 with TRBJ2-1, with D uncertain. The CDR3 sequence is 17 residues long. The germline V gene encodes CDR1 MNHNS and CDR2 SASEGT. The germline V and J ends were trimmed by 4 bases and 3 bases, with 19 bases remaining between them. The CDR3 sequence is CASSGWSSLGVYNEQFF. As DNA, the CDR3 is TGTGCCAGCAGTGGATGGAGTAGTCTAGGCGTCTACAATGAGCAGTTCTTC.

The chain combines TRBV30 with TRBJ2-2, with 9 bases aligning to TRBD1. V lost 5 bases to trimming and J lost 5 bases; unmatched junction nucleotides: 6. This CDR3 region has 14 residues. Germline CDR1 reads GTSNPN; CDR2 reads SVGIG (reference sequence). The CDR3 sequence: CAWDSGTGTGELFF. DNA for the CDR3: TGTGCCTGGGATTCCGGGACAGGGACCGGGGAGCTGTTTTTT.

The CDR3 loop is CASSLLAGVGPNTQYF. For the CDR3, the DNA is TGTGCCAGCAGTTTACTTGCAGGGGTGGGCCCAAATACGCAGTATTTT. V usage is TRBV27 and J usage is TRBJ2-3; D may be TRBD1 (6 bases). V was cut by 2 bases and J by 7 bases, with 19 bases left in between. The CDR3 sequence is 16 residues long. Germline loops: CDR1 MNHEY, CDR2 SMNVEV (reference sequence).

The chain couples TRBV7-9 to TRBJ2-3, with TRBD2 identical over 12 bases. CDR3 length equals 15 residues. Trimming removed 5 bases from V and 4 bases from J; junction bases left unmatched: 4. Germline V gene lookup returns CDR1 SEHNR and CDR2 FQNEAQ (reference sequence). The CDR3 sequence: CASSPSGGAADTQYF. CDR3 sequence (DNA): TGTGCCAGCAGCCCTAGCGGGGGGGCTGCAGATACGCAGTATTTT.

Notes on this clone: Here the CDR3 omits its conserved ending phenylalanine or tryptophan, so a read error is the likely source. The limits of the CDR3 on the DNA are not certain, so only TCRdb's listed CDR3 is given. V usage is TRBV20-1 and J usage is TRBJ2-7; the table's TRBD1 call for D was not verified on the DNA. The CDR3 is 9 amino acids long, termini counted. Germline V gives CDR1 DFQATT, CDR2 SNEGSKA (reference sequence). The CDR3 loop reads CSARDRGPL.

The rearrangement uses TRBV9 and TRBJ1-1, with D tentatively TRBD1 (6 bases). The CDR3 covers 16 residues. Trimming cost V 4 bases and J 0 bases, with 16 bases left between them. Germline CDR1 and CDR2: SGDLS and YYNGEE. The CDR3, as DNA: TGTGCCAGCAGCCCCCGGACAGCTACTTTGAACACTGAAGCTTTCTTT. Translating it yields CASSPRTATLNTEAFF.

Worth noting for this clone: The junction does not match germline at one end; this may be a read error. Other nucleotide sequences from this sample produce the same CDR3. This rearrangement joins TRBV28 to TRBJ2-2; TRBD2 agrees at 7 bases. The germline gives CDR1 MDHEN, CDR2 SYDVKM. CDR3 size: 15 residues. CDR3 loop: CASSPRTSLTGELFF. The DNA for the CDR3 is TGTGCTAGCAGTCCACGGACTAGTCTCACCGGGGAGCTGTTTTTT.

This chain links TRBV5-1 with TRBJ1-1; tentative D call: TRBD1 (5 bases). The CDR3 is 16 amino acids. The ends were cut back, 0 bases at V and 6 bases at J, with 18 bases in the middle. Per the germline V gene, CDR1 is SGHRS and CDR2 is YFSETQ. The CDR3 bases are TGCGCCAGCAGCTTGGGATTTCTTGGGGGGACGGCTGAAGCTTTCTTT. Translated: CASSLGFLGGTAEAFF.

V usage is TRBV7-9 and J usage is TRBJ1-1; D is undetermined. The ends were cut back, 5 bases at V and 0 bases at J, with 13 bases in the middle. Germline V CDR1 and CDR2: SEHNR, FQNEAQ (reference sequence). The CDR3 consists of 15 residues. DNA of the CDR3: TGTGCCAGCAGCGAAAGAGGGTGGTTGAACACTGAAGCTTTCTTT. This sequence encodes CASSERGWLNTEAFF.

The J gene is TRBJ1-1, the V gene TRBV2; D perhaps matches TRBD1 (5 bases). CDR3 size: 11 residues. Trimming left V 11 bases short and J 4 bases short, with 11 bases between. Germline V gene sequence: CDR1 SNHLY, CDR2 FYNNEI. DNA of the CDR3: TGTGCCGGACATTCGGGCACTGAAGCTTTCTTT. This sequence encodes CAGHSGTEAFF.

The chain employs TRBV28 and TRBJ2-1; 7 bases line up with TRBD1. The CDR3 spans 15 residues. With 3 bases clipped from V and 8 bases from J, the junction kept 10 bases outside the gene matches. Germline V gives CDR1 MDHEN, CDR2 SYDVKM. For the CDR3, the DNA is TGTGCCAGCAGTTTCCTGACAGGGCAGAGCGATGAGCAGTTCTTC. Amino acids: CASSFLTGQSDEQFF.

This chain connects TRBV7-9 to TRBJ2-1; the match to TRBD2 covers 12 bases. The CDR3 covers 17 residues. Trimming took 2 bases from V and 9 from J; bases not matched to a gene: 11. CDR1 and CDR2 (germline): SEHNR, FQNEAQ (reference sequence). CDR3 in amino acids: CASSLTSLAGGRGEQFF. CDR3 nucleotides: TGTGCCAGCAGCTTAACAAGCCTAGCGGGGGGGCGCGGTGAGCAGTTCTTC.

V and J are TRBV5-4 and TRBJ2-1; weak D call: TRBD1 (5 bases). The V end lost 4 bases, the J end lost 5 bases, and 10 bases lay between the germline ends. The CDR3 is 13 residues long. Germline lookup yields CDR1 SGHNT and CDR2 YYREEE (reference sequence). CDR3: CASSDQTDNEQFF. In DNA form, the CDR3 reads TGTGCCAGCAGCGACCAGACAGACAATGAGCAGTTCTTC. Complete variable domain (other parts from reference TRBV5-4 and TRBJ2-1): ETGVTQSPTHLIKTRGQQVTLRCSSQSGHNTVSWYQQALGQGPQFIFQYYREEENGRGNFPPRFSGLQFPNYSSELNVNALELDDSALYLCASSDQTDNEQFFGPGTRLTVL.

The J gene is TRBJ2-7, the V gene TRBV7-8, with 7 positions matching TRBD2. Germline values: CDR1 SGHVS, CDR2 FQNEAQ. With 7 bases clipped from V and 1 base from J, the junction kept 4 bases outside the gene matches. The CDR3 sequence is 13 residues long. For the CDR3, the DNA is TGTGCCAGCATGGGGGAGGGTTCCTACGAGCAGTACTTC. Translation: CASMGEGSYEQYF.

This clone was picked up one time. The CDR3 sequence is CASSPIVLIRGNFYEQYF. DNA of the CDR3: TGTGCCAGCAGTCCCATTGTTCTCATTCGGGGTAATTTCTACGAGCAGTACTTC. This sequence joins TRBV28 and TRBJ2-7, with a possible D match to TRBD2 (5 bases). CDR3 length: 18 residues. CDR1 MDHEN and CDR2 SYDVKM come from the germline V gene. Trimming removed 5 bases at V and 3 bases at J, with 26 bases between.

As regards this clone: The sample has other DNA sequences that encode this CDR3 too. The V call is TRBV27, the J call TRBJ1-2; TRBD1 aligns across 7 bases. V shed 5 bases, J shed 4 bases, and the junction held 1 base outside the gene matches. Germline loops: CDR1 MNHEY, CDR2 SMNVEV (reference sequence). The CDR3 is made up of 12 amino acids. The CDR3 region has the DNA TGTGCCAGCAGTCCAGGGGGCTATGGCTACACCTTC. Translated, it gives CASSPGGYGYTF.

The chain employs TRBV13 and TRBJ1-1, with D possibly TRBD1 on 5 matching bases. Germline CDR1 reads PRHDT; CDR2 reads FYEKMQ (reference sequence). The CDR3 covers 13 residues. Between the trimmed V and J ends, which lost 3 bases and 4 bases, there was a span of 9 bases. This CDR3 is CASSFEGATEAFF. The CDR3 DNA sequence: TGTGCCAGCAGCTTTGAAGGGGCCACTGAAGCTTTCTTT.